Reported below is one T cell receptor (beta chain). The target antigen is unknown. The data were produced by immunoSEQ multiplex PCR, yet TCRdb's version contains in-frame clones alone and is incomplete. The table shows about 50,000 clones, with over 80% occurring only once. The data are from a study of regulatory and conventional T cells in RAG deficiency. Regarding the study as a whole: Omenn patients showed >80% Treg-Tconv overlap and shorter CDR3 lengths. Omenn CD25-high CD127-low cells may be activated cells, not true Tregs.

Blood CD4+ CD25-low CD127-high conventional T cells supplied the genomic DNA template. This CDR3 contains 13 residues. The V and J ends lost 2 bases and 1 base respectively, with 5 bases between them. Germline V gene data show CDR1 as KGHSH and CDR2 as LQKENI. These same data were also listed under a study on regulatory T cells. From that second work: Amplification used 52 TRBV primers and 13 TRBJ primers. Regulatory T cells showed the strongest V-J pair restriction and V/J gene skewing among patient repertoires.

This TCR derives from a human donor in good health. Sequencing was performed on CD4+ effector T cells sorted from blood. The rearrangement links TRBV18 to TRBJ2-5; maybe TRBD2 (5 bases). CDR3 bases: TGTGCCAGCTCACCAGGAGGCCAAGAGACCCAGTACTTC. Its translation is CASSPGGQETQYF.